This is a list of T cell receptor beta chains from one sample in a study of shared clonotypes between healthy human individuals. Assay: immunoSEQ multiplex PCR; the TCRdb copy retains only in-frame clones and omits some. The sample has 550,000 to 750,000 clones, around 95% seen once. Sequenced input: naive CD8+ T cells sorted from blood. Every receptor here comes from a woman under 40 in good health. CDR3s include the opening cysteine and the closing phenylalanine or tryptophan. A D gene is named only where the DNA matches it firmly. The size of a clone is reported for some rows only, either as once, few or many, or as a class for expanded clones.

D gene	clone size	V gene	CDR3 length	J gene	CDR3 DNA	CDR3 protein
.	.	TRBV5-8	14	TRBJ1-5	TGTGCCAGCAGCTTGGACTTGGGGATTCAGCCCCAGCATTTT	CASSLDLGIQPQHF
.	.	TRBV4-1	14	TRBJ1-1	TGCGCCAGCAGCCAACGAGGGGGTGACTCTGAAGCTTTCTTT	CASSQRGGDSEAFF
.	.	TRBV7-9	13	TRBJ2-5	TGTGCCAGCAGCATCGGGACCCAAGAGACCCAGTACTTC	CASSIGTQETQYF
.	.	TRBV6-1	14	TRBJ2-7	TGTGCCAGCAGTGAAGAGACCCATTCCTACGAGCAGTACTTC	CASSEETHSYEQYF
.	.	TRBV6-6	16	TRBJ2-7	TGTGCCAGCAGTTACTCGCCACAAGAGGAGGCTTACGAGCAGTACTTC	CASSYSPQEEAYEQYF
.	.	TRBV6-6	11	TRBJ2-1	TGTGCCAGCAGTTACTCGGGGGAGCAGTTCTTC	CASSYSGEQFF
.	.	TRBV11-3	13	TRBJ1-2	TGTGCCAGCATTGTTGGGGGGGCAAATGGCTACACCTTC	CASIVGGANGYTF
.	.	TRBV21-1	13	TRBJ1-1	TGTGCCAGCAGCAAGGACAGTCCCACTGAAGCTTTCTTT	CASSKDSPTEAFF
.	.	TRBV11-2	14	TRBJ2-2	TGTGCCAGCAGCTTTGGGCCGGATGACGGGGAGCTGTTTTTT	CASSFGPDDGELFF
.	.	TRBV25-1	13	TRBJ2-1	TGTGCCAGCAGTGAAGGTGGGGGCAATGAGCAGTTCTTC	CASSEGGGNEQFF
TRBD2	.	TRBV19	16	TRBJ2-1	TGTGCCAGTAGTTACTTAGCGGGACGGTCCTACAATGAGCAGTTCTTC	CASSYLAGRSYNEQFF
.	.	TRBV4-1	18	TRBJ1-1	TGCGCCAGCAGCCAAGCTCCGAATATGAGACCGCTGAACACTGAAGCTTTCTTT	CASSQAPNMRPLNTEAFF
TRBD2	.	TRBV5-1	22	TRBJ2-1	TGCGCCAGCAGCTTGGTTCTGGTATGGCTAGCGGGAGGGCATACCTCCTACAATGAGCAGTTCTTC	CASSLVLVWLAGGHTSYNEQFF
.	.	TRBV19	15	TRBJ1-3	TGTGCCAGTAGTGCCTACGCAACAGGGCCCAACACCATATATTTT	CASSAYATGPNTIYF
.	.	TRBV7-6	15	TRBJ2-7	TGTGCCAGCAGCCCATCCCCTGGGGAGAGCTACGAGCAGTACTTC	CASSPSPGESYEQYF
TRBD1	.	TRBV29-1	13	TRBJ2-7	TGCAGCGTCTTGACAGGGGGCTCCTACGAGCAGTACTTC	CSVLTGGSYEQYF
TRBD2	.	TRBV5-6	15	TRBJ2-7	TGTGCCAGCAGCTTGAGCGGGAGTATAATCCACGAGCAGTACTTC	CASSLSGSIIHEQYF
TRBD1	.	TRBV28	13	TRBJ2-7	TGTGCCAGCAGTGGGGACAGCTCCTACGAGCAGTACTTC	CASSGDSSYEQYF
.	.	TRBV6-5	15	TRBJ2-1	TGTGCCAGCAGTTTTGGGGGAGATTCCTACAATGAGCAGTTCTTC	CASSFGGDSYNEQFF
.	.	TRBV2	13	TRBJ2-7	TGTGCCAGCAGGGGGATCGCCTCCTACGAGCAGTACTTC	CASRGIASYEQYF
.	.	TRBV4-2	15	TRBJ2-1	TGTGCCAGCAGCCAAGGATTGCTAGCTAACAATGAGCAGTTCTTC	CASSQGLLANNEQFF
TRBD2	.	TRBV29-1	14	TRBJ2-7	TGCAGCGTTGTGCAGGGAGGGTTATCCTACGAGCAGTACTTC	CSVVQGGLSYEQYF
.	.	TRBV9	12	TRBJ2-1	TGTGCCAGCAGGGGACCGCGTGGTGAGCAGTTCTTC	CASRGPRGEQFF
.	.	TRBV11-3	14	TRBJ2-1	TGTGCCAGCAGCTTAGAGAGGGGAGACAATGAGCAGTTCTTC	CASSLERGDNEQFF
.	.	TRBV6-6	13	TRBJ2-3	TGTGCCAGCAGTTACTCGAGCACAGATACGCAGTATTTT	CASSYSSTDTQYF
.	.	TRBV5-6	13	TRBJ2-4	TGTGCCAGCAGCTTGTTAGCCAAAAACATTCAGTACTTC	CASSLLAKNIQYF
.	.	TRBV9	15	TRBJ2-5	TGTGCCAGCAGCGTAGAGAGGGGCATACAAGAGACCCAGTACTTC	CASSVERGIQETQYF
TRBD2	.	TRBV28	19	TRBJ2-1	TGTGCCAGCAGTCCAGGGGTACAGCGGGAGGTAGGGGCCTACAATGAGCAGTTCTTC	CASSPGVQREVGAYNEQFF
.	.	TRBV28	15	TRBJ2-2	TGTGCCAGCAGTCACCCGGGCTCGAACACCGGGGAGCTGTTTTTT	CASSHPGSNTGELFF
.	.	TRBV5-4	12	TRBJ2-7	TGTGCCAGCAGCTTGTTCGAGTACGAGCAGTACTTC	CASSLFEYEQYF
.	.	TRBV9	15	TRBJ1-2	TGTGCCAGCAGCGGACGGAGGGGGGCTAACTATGGCTACACCTTC	CASSGRRGANYGYTF
TRBD1	.	TRBV10-3	12	TRBJ2-7	TGTGCCGTCCAGACAGGGGCGCGCGAGCAGTACTTC	CAVQTGAREQYF
TRBD2	once	TRBV29-1	16	TRBJ2-1	TGCAGCGTCCACACGACGACTAGCGGGATCTACAATGAGCAGTTCTTC	CSVHTTTSGIYNEQFF
TRBD2	once	TRBV28	16	TRBJ2-7	TGTGCCAGCAGGTTAACCGGGACTACGGTCCTCGCCGAGCAGTACTTC	CASRLTGTTVLAEQYF
TRBD2	.	TRBV9	14	TRBJ2-1	TGTGCCAGCAACCTAGCGGGCGCATGGGATGAGCAGTTCTTC	CASNLAGAWDEQFF
.	.	TRBV27	14	TRBJ2-7	TGTGCCAGCAGCCCCTTGGGAGGGGGAGGAGAGCAGTACTTC	CASSPLGGGGEQYF
TRBD2	.	TRBV27	14	TRBJ2-3	TGTGCCAGCAATATAGCGGGAGGCGTGGATACGCAGTATTTT	CASNIAGGVDTQYF
.	.	TRBV7-6	15	TRBJ2-1	TGTGCCAGCAGCTCACTAGCATATACAGACAATGAGCAGTTCTTC	CASSSLAYTDNEQFF
TRBD2	once	TRBV28	15	TRBJ2-1	TGTGCCAGCAGTTTAATTGCGGGAGGCTACAATGAGCAGTTCTTC	CASSLIAGGYNEQFF
.	.	TRBV4-1	16	TRBJ2-7	TGCGCCAGCAGCCAGGATGGAGGGACGGGCCGCGTCGAGCAGTACTTC	CASSQDGGTGRVEQYF